These 30 T cell receptor beta chains were sequenced from one sample in a study of beta chain features in type 1 diabetes (dated by TCRdb to the late 2010s). The library relied on the immunoSEQ multiplex PCR assay. The entire amount of isolated RNA was reverse transcribed using the High Capacity cDNA Reverse Transcription Kit, so the sequenced TCRB transcripts were expressed ones. TCRdb re-hosts the immuneACCESS table, in-frame sequences only. Its copies lack some clones; in the studies checked, an unresolved V gene accounts for under half of them, and the cause for the rest is not known. This sample gives some 140,000 clones in total; 7% to 10% of them show up just once. Under 0.9% of the sample rests with the top ten. The study at large found these results: A moderate but significant shortening of TCRB CDR3 length was observed in type 1 diabetes patients in all four CD4+ subsets.

These TCRs' antigens remain unknown. Sequencing was performed on central memory CD4+ T cells from blood. The receptors here all came from a man aged 25-45 years with type 1 diabetes.

This clone was seen a few times. The chain employs TRBV5-1 and TRBJ2-7, with TRBD1 identical over 8 bases. Looked up from germline, CDR1 is SGHRS and CDR2 is YFSETQ. The junction had 7 bases not matched to a gene; V was cut back by 3 bases and J by 5 bases. The CDR3 is 14 amino acids. CDR3 loop: CASSSTGVDDEQYF. CDR3 coding DNA: TGCGCCAGCAGCTCGACAGGGGTTGACGACGAGCAGTACTTC.

The rearrangement uses TRBV7-2 and TRBJ2-4, with D uncertain. V was cut by 3 bases and J by 8 bases, with 11 bases left in between. Germline V lookup: CDR1 SGHTA, CDR2 FQGNSA. The CDR3 runs to 13 residues. The CDR3 DNA is TGTGCCAGCAGCTTCTCCTATGAGGACATTCAGTACTTC. It specifies CASSFSYEDIQYF.

Comment on this clone: Other DNA sequences in the sample encode the same CDR3. This sequence joins TRBV7-2 and TRBJ2-2; no reliable D call. The CDR3 consists of 12 residues. V gave up 4 bases and J gave up 5 bases, with 5 bases separating them. Germline loops: CDR1 SGHTA, CDR2 FQGNSA. The CDR3 sequence is CASSSFTGELFF. The CDR3 DNA follows: TGTGCCAGCAGCTCATTTACCGGGGAGCTGTTTTTT.

The chain is built from TRBV5-1 and TRBJ1-5, with 7 positions matching TRBD1. The trim removed 2 bases at V and 5 bases at J, leaving 10 bases unmatched. Germline CDR1 and CDR2: SGHRS and YFSETQ. This CDR3 is built from 16 residues. The CDR3: CASSFGTAEGDQPQHF. DNA for the CDR3: TGCGCCAGCAGCTTCGGGACAGCTGAAGGGGATCAGCCCCAGCATTTT.

This clone was found a few times. The chain links TRBV15 to TRBJ2-3; 9 bases are a match to TRBD1. Trimming cost V 3 bases and J 4 bases; bases outside gene matches: 8. CDR3 length equals 16 residues. Germline V gene lookup returns CDR1 LNHNV and CDR2 YYDKDF (reference sequence). In DNA, the CDR3 is TGTGCCACCAGCAGCGGGGACAGGGACCAGGCAGATACGCAGTATTTT. This sequence encodes CATSSGDRDQADTQYF.

This clone was found a few times. V is TRBV7-9 and J is TRBJ2-5, with 8 bases that match TRBD1. This CDR3 has 12 amino acids. Germline V gene lookup returns CDR1 SEHNR and CDR2 FQNEAQ (reference sequence). V lost 4 bases and J lost 5; bases outside the gene matches: 0. The CDR3 spells CASSWDRETQYF. The CDR3, as DNA: TGTGCCAGCAGCTGGGACAGGGAGACCCAGTACTTC.

This clone has only a few counts. The V gene is TRBV18, the J gene TRBJ1-4; D remains unclear. In germline, CDR1 is KGHSH, CDR2 LQKENI. The CDR3 is made up of 13 amino acids. V gave up 4 bases and J gave up 5 bases, with 8 bases separating them. CDR3 bases: TGTGCCAGCTCACGAGATTTCAATGAAAAACTGTTTTTT. This codes for CASSRDFNEKLFF.

There are many counts of this clone. DNA of the CDR3: TGTGCCGGCGGGGAGAAGGAAAAACTGTTTTTT. It encodes CAGGEKEKLFF. V and J are TRBV2 and TRBJ1-4; no firm D call. CDR3 length equals 11 residues. Germline V CDR1 and CDR2: SNHLY, FYNNEI. The ends were cut back, 11 bases at V and 8 bases at J, with 12 bases in the middle. The full variable domain, in which reference TRBV2 and TRBJ1-4 provide the parts outside the CDR3, is EPEVTQTPSHQVTQMGQEVILRCVPISNHLYFYWYRQILGQKVEFLVSFYNNEISEKSEIFDDQFSVERPDGSNFTLKIRSTKLEDSAMYFCAGGEKEKLFFGSGTQLSVL.

This clone appeared a few times. The rearrangement uses TRBV10-3 and TRBJ1-6; TRBD1 matches 7 bases. Per germline, CDR1 ENHRY and CDR2 SYGVKD. J gave up 7 bases and V 10 bases, and 7 bases lay outside the gene matches. The CDR3 runs 13 residues. The CDR3 coding sequence is TGTGCCACCAGACAGGGAACGAATTCACCCCTCCACTTT. Amino acids: CATRQGTNSPLHF.

The chain recombines TRBV18 with TRBJ2-7, with 9 bases fitting TRBD2. The CDR3 covers 15 residues. After removal of 0 bases from V and 6 bases from J, the junction contained 6 bases not matched to a gene. Germline lookup yields CDR1 KGHSH and CDR2 LQKENI. CDR3 amino acids: CASSPPGGGVGEQYF. CDR3 in DNA: TGTGCCAGCTCACCACCAGGCGGGGGGGTCGGCGAGCAGTACTTC.

At least ten counts were recorded for this clone. The sample carries other DNA sequences with the same CDR3. The chain combines TRBV14 with TRBJ2-2; D is unresolved. Trimming left V 1 base short and J 7 bases short, with 7 bases between. The CDR3 contains 13 residues. The germline gives CDR1 SGHDN, CDR2 FVKESK. CDR3 sequence (DNA): TGTGCCAGCAGCCAAGTTAGCTACGGGGAGCTGTTTTTT. As protein: CASSQVSYGELFF.

This clone was detected only once. The chain combines TRBV2 with TRBJ2-3; maybe TRBD2 (6 bases). The CDR3 length is 14 residues. CDR1 and CDR2 (germline): SNHLY, FYNNEI. The germline V and J ends were trimmed by 7 bases and 1 base, with 12 bases remaining between them. CDR3 in amino acids: CASTIGGGTDTQYF. CDR3 coding DNA: TGTGCCAGCACCATCGGAGGGGGCACAGATACGCAGTATTTT.

This clone was picked up many times. The chain uses TRBV28 and TRBJ2-7; D is unclear. Germline V CDR1 and CDR2: MDHEN, SYDVKM. V lost 6 bases and J 3 bases, leaving 9 bases between the germline ends. CDR3 size: 12 residues. CDR3 in amino acids: CASSPPRYEQYF. In DNA form, the CDR3 reads TGTGCCAGCAGCCCCCCCCGCTACGAGCAGTACTTC.

This clone was detected many times. This chain links TRBV29-1 with TRBJ2-5, with 8 nucleotides matching TRBD1. Germline V gene data show CDR1 as SQVTM and CDR2 as ANQGSEA. The CDR3 is made up of 14 amino acids. The V gene end was trimmed by 5 bases and the J gene end by 0 bases; junction bases not matched to a gene: 5. The CDR3 coding sequence is TGCAGCGTTACCAGGACAGGGTACCAAGAGACCCAGTACTTC. It encodes CSVTRTGYQETQYF.

The chain employs TRBV5-1 and TRBJ2-5, with a weak D call TRBD1 (6 bases). Trimming cost V 1 base and J 1 base, with 8 bases left between them. In germline, CDR1 is SGHRS, CDR2 YFSETQ. The CDR3 loop spans 14 amino acids. The CDR3 loop reads CASSLTGTQETQYF. The CDR3 DNA reads as TGCGCCAGCAGCTTGACAGGGACCCAAGAGACCCAGTACTTC.

V usage is TRBV29-1 and J usage is TRBJ2-3, with TRBD2 identical over 12 bases. Trimming took 8 bases from V and 5 from J; bases not matched to a gene: 8. The CDR3 has 14 residues. Germline V lookup: CDR1 SQVTM, CDR2 ANQGSEA. CDR3 amino acids: CSYGLAGRGDTQYF. The CDR3 region has the DNA TGCAGCTACGGACTAGCGGGGAGAGGAGATACGCAGTATTTT.

V is TRBV6-5 and J is TRBJ1-1; no reliable D call. The germline CDR1 and CDR2 sequences are MNHEY and SVGAGI. CDR3 length: 16 residues. V shed 0 bases and J shed 3 bases, with 14 bases lying between them. The CDR3 spells CASSYSVLGDYTEAFF. CDR3 bases: TGTGCCAGCAGTTACTCGGTTCTCGGGGATTACACTGAAGCTTTCTTT.

This clone showed up just a few times. This chain joins TRBV19 and TRBJ1-2, with TRBD1 matching 7 bases. The germline V gene encodes CDR1 LNHDA and CDR2 SQIVND (reference sequence). CDR3 size: 16 residues. After removal of 7 bases from V and 1 base from J, the junction contained 12 bases not matched to a gene. CDR3 sequence (DNA): TGTGCCAGTACCCTCACCTCGACAGGGTATAACTATGGCTACACCTTC. This encodes CASTLTSTGYNYGYTF.

The J gene is TRBJ1-1, the V gene TRBV7-6; D is uncertain. Germline V gene sequence: CDR1 SGHVS, CDR2 FNYEAQ. V was clipped by 5 bases and J by 6 bases, with 13 bases between them. The CDR3 has 13 residues. The CDR3: CASSALSEAEAFF. The CDR3 DNA follows: TGTGCCAGCAGCGCCCTTTCCGAGGCTGAAGCTTTCTTT.

This clone was seen a few times. This chain uses TRBV7-9 with TRBJ2-7; 9 nucleotides agree with TRBD1. After removal of 5 bases from V and 1 base from J, the junction contained 6 bases not matched to a gene. CDR1 is SEHNR, CDR2 FQNEAQ, per germline (reference sequence). The CDR3 contains 15 residues. For the CDR3, the DNA is TGTGCCAGCAGCCTAGACAGGGGGGATTCCTACGAGCAGTACTTC. This codes for CASSLDRGDSYEQYF.

V gene TRBV2 combines with J gene TRBJ2-5; the D gene is possibly TRBD1 (6 bases). Germline assignment: CDR1 SNHLY and CDR2 FYNNEI. This CDR3 is built from 13 residues. V dropped 9 bases and J dropped 5 bases, with 16 bases sitting between them. CDR3 in DNA: TGTGCCAGTGGACCTCAGGGGTGGGAGACCCAGTACTTC. Amino acid sequence: CASGPQGWETQYF.

This chain joins TRBV27 and TRBJ1-1; possible D gene TRBD1, 6 bases. CDR3 size: 13 residues. V was pared by 8 bases and J by 5 bases, with 15 bases between. CDR1 MNHEY and CDR2 SMNVEV come from the germline V gene (reference sequence). The CDR3 DNA sequence: TGTGCCAGCTCCTTGAGGGGGAAAACTGAAGCTTTCTTT. Protein product: CASSLRGKTEAFF.

Of note for this clone: A much bigger clone sits one base away, suggesting this may be a read error. This chain links TRBV25-1 with TRBJ2-7; TRBD2 aligns across 11 bases. CDR1 is MGHDK, CDR2 SYGVNS, per germline. With V trimmed by 7 bases and J by 3 bases, 2 bases remained unmatched. This CDR3 contains 13 residues. The chain's CDR3 is CASTLAGGYEQYF. CDR3 in DNA: TGTGCCAGCACCCTAGCGGGGGGCTACGAGCAGTACTTC.

This clone was picked up a small number of times. CDR3 sequence reads: CASSYPQLTDTQYF. In nucleotides, the CDR3 is TGTGCCAGCAGTTACCCCCAGTTGACAGATACGCAGTATTTT. The chain recombines TRBV6-6 with TRBJ2-3, with D unclear. With 2 bases removed from V and 3 bases from J, the gap between germline ends came to 9 bases. The V gene's germline CDR1 is MNHNY and CDR2 SVGAGI (reference sequence). The length of the CDR3 is 14 residues.

This clone was seen a few times. The chain recombines TRBV9 with TRBJ2-5, with unresolved D. Germline CDR1 reads SGDLS; CDR2 reads YYNGEE. CDR3 size: 14 residues. V lost 0 bases, J lost 5 bases, and 11 bases lay in between. CDR3: CASSVVGAAETQYF. DNA of the CDR3: TGTGCCAGCAGCGTAGTTGGCGCGGCGGAGACCCAGTACTTC.

There are a few counts of this clone. For the CDR3, the DNA is TGTGCCAGCAGCCGTAGCGGCTACGAGCAGTACTTC. It encodes CASSRSGYEQYF. This chain joins TRBV7-2 and TRBJ2-7; TRBD2 is a possible D gene (6 bases). CDR1 and CDR2 (germline): SGHTA, FQGNSA. V gave up 5 bases and J gave up 3 bases, with 8 bases separating them. This CDR3 spans 12 amino acids.

This clone was detected only a few times. J is TRBJ1-6 and V is TRBV4-1, with D hard to call. The V and J ends lost 0 bases and 8 bases respectively, with 5 bases between them. The CDR3 is 13 residues long. Germline CDR1 is MGHRA and CDR2 is YSYEKL. This CDR3 reads CASSQERDSPLHF. The DNA of the CDR3 is TGCGCCAGCAGCCAAGAACGGGATTCACCCCTCCACTTT.

The chain combines TRBV10-3 with TRBJ2-7, with D hard to call. Trimming shortened V by 8 bases and J by 3 bases, and 8 bases separated the two germline ends. The CDR3 is 11 amino acids. Germline V gene lookup returns CDR1 ENHRY and CDR2 SYGVKD. The CDR3 region is CAIARDYEQYF. CDR3 nucleotides: TGTGCCATCGCCCGAGACTACGAGCAGTACTTC.

V gene TRBV5-4 combines with J gene TRBJ1-2, with 7 positions matching TRBD1. J was trimmed by 6 bases and V by 3 bases; bases with no gene match: 2. Per germline, CDR1 SGHNT and CDR2 YYREEE (reference sequence). The CDR3 totals 12 residues. The CDR3 here is CASSWDSNGYTF. For the CDR3, the DNA is TGTGCCAGCAGCTGGGACAGTAATGGCTACACCTTC.

J is TRBJ2-1 and V is TRBV29-1, with 11 bases aligning to TRBD2. V shed 7 bases and J 12 bases; nucleotides not matched to a gene: 8. Germline V CDR1 and CDR2: SQVTM, ANQGSEA. This CDR3 is 12 amino acids long. The DNA for the CDR3 is TGCAGCGCGACTAGCGGGGCCCGAAGGCAGTTCTTC. Translation gives CSATSGARRQFF.